This paragraph covers one TCR beta chain sequence. Germline loops: CDR1 SGHRS, CDR2 YFSETQ. The CDR3 loop spans 14 amino acids. The junction had 11 bases not matched to a gene; V was cut back by 7 bases and J by 6 bases. This entry is derived from a study of blood T cell repertoires in COVID-19. TCRdb's copy holds only in-frame clones and misses some; the assay was immunoSEQ multiplex PCR. The data hold 150,000 to 200,000 clones, with around 85% observed a single time. Specimen: peripheral blood. The sequence was obtained from a man aged 55 to 69 with acute or convalescent COVID-19. The rearrangement uses TRBV5-1 and TRBJ2-7, with 9 bases aligning to TRBD2. The CDR3 loop is CASSGERGASEQYF. Here the CDR3 DNA reads TGCGCCAGCTCCGGTGAGCGGGGGGCGAGCGAGCAGTACTTC.